The present entry profiles one TCR beta chain with its context. Its antigen is undetermined. As originally analysed: TCR counts had a median of about 100,000 per sample and spanned roughly 20,000 to 750,000. From the RACE reads, TCRdb called clonotypes with MiXCR, one entry per CDR3 protein. The V and J calls come from TCRdb's annotation, not from the publication. Of some 120,000 distinct CDR3 sequences listed, around 10% are singletons. The sample comes from a study of human T cells and chemical hapten exposure. Study-level information: For the approximately 25-week duration of the study, patients were given weekly doses of diphenylcyclopropenone on the scalp. Whole-study results and caveats: Patch test score rose with PT1 expanded TCRs, significant at 8, 16, 32, not 4. Sensitization with DPC brought no change to TCRs above 1 in 1000 in frequency.

This CDR3 is built from 15 residues. The germline gives CDR1 MDHEN, CDR2 SYDVKM. With 7 bases removed from V and 4 bases from J, the gap between germline ends came to 18 bases. Specified time point: patch test 1, 2 weeks after DPC sensitization. Treatment here: therapeutic diphenylcyclopropenone sensitization with weekly scalp DPC. This rearrangement joins TRBV28 to TRBJ2-3, with a weak D call TRBD2 (5 bases). The starting material was whole blood, obtained in connection with sensitization to the hapten diphenylcyclopropenone (DPC). The clonotype was recovered from a woman aged 50 to 60 with alopecia areata. Some clones in this sample may be carry-over from other donors' samples. CDR3 sequence reads: CASNDQPSPPDTQYF. The CDR3 coding sequence is TGTGCCAGCAATGACCAGCCTAGCCCTCCAGATACGCAGTATTTT.